The 5 T cell receptor beta chains below all came from one sample that was sequenced in a study of OX40 agonist ivuxolimab in advanced cancers. Only in-frame clones appear in the TCRdb table, and some are missing; sequencing was by immunoSEQ multiplex PCR. This sample has about 64,000 clones, with about 85% found just once. This specimen was CD4+ or CD8+ T cells sorted from blood, taken in a trial of the OX40 agonist ivuxolimab. These receptors all come from an adult with an advanced solid tumor such as melanoma, head and neck, liver or kidney cancer.

The chain joins TRBV7-9 to TRBJ2-3; 8 nucleotides line up with TRBD1. The junction had 8 bases not matched to a gene; V was cut back by 4 bases and J by 5 bases. The germline V gene has CDR1 SEHNR and CDR2 FQNEAQ (reference sequence). CDR3 length: 15 residues. The CDR3 reads CASSSYGQGQDTQYF. In DNA form, the CDR3 reads TGTGCCAGCAGCTCCTACGGACAGGGTCAAGATACGCAGTATTTT.

The rearrangement joins TRBV7-2 to TRBJ2-5; 10 bases align to TRBD1. The end of the DNA is better explained by TRBJ2-7, so the J call may be wrong. The CDR3 contains 14 residues. Germline CDR1 SGHTA, CDR2 FQGNSA. The CDR3 sequence is CASSPDRGSYEQYF. For the CDR3, the DNA is TGTGCCAGCAGCCCGGACAGGGGGTCCTACGAGCAGTACTTC.

The J gene is TRBJ1-1, the V gene TRBV5-1; D is ambiguous. CDR1 is SGHRS and CDR2 is YFSETQ in the germline V gene. The CDR3 contains 14 residues. The germline V and J ends were trimmed by 6 bases and 2 bases, with 14 bases remaining between them. CDR3 amino acids: CASTVGSTNTEAFF. The CDR3 nucleotides read TGCGCCAGCACGGTTGGCAGCACAAACACTGAAGCTTTCTTT.

This chain uses TRBV11-3 with TRBJ1-6, with D uncertain. This CDR3 is 13 amino acids long. V was cut by 8 bases and J by 1 base, with 6 bases left in between. Germline CDR1 reads SGHNT; CDR2 reads YENEEA. The CDR3 DNA reads as TGTGCCAGCGCACGATCCTATAATTCACCCCTCCACTTT. As protein: CASARSYNSPLHF.

The gene calls are TRBV7-2 and TRBJ1-6, with D uncertain. The CDR3 is 14 residues long. Germline V gene lookup returns CDR1 SGHTA and CDR2 FQGNSA. V gave up 5 bases and J gave up 6 bases, with 11 bases separating them. The CDR3 DNA sequence: TGTGCCAGCAGCGGTCCTTCTGGTAATTCACCCCTCCACTTT. This translates into CASSGPSGNSPLHF.